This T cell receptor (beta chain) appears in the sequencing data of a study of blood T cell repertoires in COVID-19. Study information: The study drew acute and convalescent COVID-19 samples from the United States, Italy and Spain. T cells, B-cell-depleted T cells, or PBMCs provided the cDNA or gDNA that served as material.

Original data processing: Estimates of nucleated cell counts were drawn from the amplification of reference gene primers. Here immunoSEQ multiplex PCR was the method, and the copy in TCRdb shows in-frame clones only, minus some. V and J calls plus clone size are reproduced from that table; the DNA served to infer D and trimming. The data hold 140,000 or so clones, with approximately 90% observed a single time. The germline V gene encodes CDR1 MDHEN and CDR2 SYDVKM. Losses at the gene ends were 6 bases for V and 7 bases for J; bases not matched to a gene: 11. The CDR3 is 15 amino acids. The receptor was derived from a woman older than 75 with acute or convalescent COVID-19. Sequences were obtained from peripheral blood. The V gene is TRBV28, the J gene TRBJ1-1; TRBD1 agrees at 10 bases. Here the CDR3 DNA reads TGTGCCAGCAGCGGTCGAGCGGACAGGGGGGTTGAAGCTTTCTTT. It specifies CASSGRADRGVEAFF.